Shown below are 17 T cell receptor beta chains from a single sample sequenced in a study of chemoradiotherapy in HPV16-positive cancers. Generated by immunoSEQ multiplex PCR, the TCRdb table keeps only in-frame clones and is missing some. The top ten hold approximately 4.6% of the sample, which has some 19,000 clones, 86% seen once. Source: blood, taken from a patient who underwent chemoradiotherapy. The receptors shown here come from a human donor with HPV-associated anogenital cancer.

V usage is TRBV5-1 and J usage is TRBJ2-1; TRBD1 agrees at 8 bases. The CDR3 sequence is 15 residues long. CDR1 is SGHRS and CDR2 is YFSETQ in the germline V gene. V shed 3 bases, J shed 3 bases, and the junction held 5 bases outside the gene matches. CDR3 DNA: TGCGCCAGCAGCTCCTGGACAGGGAACTACAATGAGCAGTTCTTC. Its translation: CASSSWTGNYNEQFF. Full variable domain (rest looked up from reference TRBV5-1 and TRBJ2-1): KAGVTQTPRYLIKTRGQQVTLSCSPISGHRSVSWYQQTPGQGLQFLFEYFSETQRNKGNFPGRFSGRQFSNSRSEMNVSTLELGDSALYLCASSSWTGNYNEQFFGPGTRLTVL.

The rearrangement links TRBV5-4 to TRBJ2-2, with TRBD2 matching 10 bases. The V gene's germline CDR1 is SGHNT and CDR2 YYREEE (reference sequence). CDR3 size: 16 residues. The junction had 5 bases not matched to a gene; V was cut back by 3 bases and J by 3 bases. The DNA for the CDR3 is TGTGCCAGCAGCTCTAAGCGGGAGGGGTACACCGGGGAGCTGTTTTTT. Its protein is CASSSKREGYTGELFF.

J is TRBJ2-3 and V is TRBV5-1, with 7 positions matching TRBD1. CDR1 is SGHRS, CDR2 YFSETQ, per germline. The CDR3 has 15 amino acids. J was trimmed by 1 base and V by 3 bases; bases with no gene match: 5. The CDR3: CASSSGQVGTDTQYF. CDR3 nucleotide sequence: TGCGCCAGCAGCTCCGGACAGGTCGGCACAGATACGCAGTATTTT.

The V and J genes are TRBV7-9 and TRBJ1-2; 9 nucleotides align to TRBD1. J lost 4 bases, V lost 6 bases, and 9 bases had no gene match. This CDR3 spans 15 amino acids. Germline V gene sequence: CDR1 SEHNR, CDR2 FQNEAQ (reference sequence). The CDR3 sequence is CASSLGQGRSYGYTF. As DNA, the CDR3 is TGTGCCAGCAGTCTCGGACAGGGGAGGTCCTATGGCTACACCTTC. The entire variable domain, with the rest obtained from reference TRBV7-9 and TRBJ1-2, is as follows: DTGVSQNPRHKITKRGQNVTFRCDPISEHNRLYWYRQTLGQGPEFLTYFQNEAQLEKSRLLSDRFSAERPKGSFSTLEIQRTEQGDSAMYLCASSLGQGRSYGYTFGSGTRLTVV.

The V gene is TRBV5-1, the J gene TRBJ1-5; D possibly corresponds to TRBD1 (5 bases). The CDR3 contains 15 residues. Trimming took 0 bases from V and 3 from J, leaving 10 bases between them. Germline-derived CDR1 and CDR2 are SGHRS and YFSETQ. The CDR3 DNA reads as TGCGCCAGCAGCTTGGAAGGGGCCACCAATCAGCCCCAGCATTTT. Protein sequence: CASSLEGATNQPQHF.

J is TRBJ1-4 and V is TRBV9, with D perhaps TRBD1 (5 bases). Deletions cut 3 bases from V and 1 base from J, with 7 bases between. Germline values: CDR1 SGDLS, CDR2 YYNGEE. The CDR3 consists of 14 residues. The CDR3 DNA reads as TGTGCCAGCAGCGCGGGGGGAACTAATGAAAAACTGTTTTTT. Residues: CASSAGGTNEKLFF.

Worth noting for this clone: The sample carries other DNA sequences with the same CDR3. The CDR3 region has the DNA TGTGCCAGCAGTTATACTGGGGGGAACACTGAAGCTTTCTTT. Protein sequence: CASSYTGGNTEAFF. V gene TRBV6-5 combines with J gene TRBJ1-1; the D gene is possibly TRBD1 (5 bases). Trimming removed 3 bases from V and 1 base from J, with 9 bases in between. Germline V gives CDR1 MNHEY, CDR2 SVGAGI. The CDR3 is made up of 14 amino acids.

The chain couples TRBV7-2 to TRBJ2-3; the D gene could be TRBD1 or TRBD2 (6 bases each). The germline CDR1 and CDR2 sequences are SGHTA and FQGNSA. The CDR3 sequence is 17 residues long. Trimming pared 2 bases from V and 2 bases from J, leaving 17 bases between. The CDR3 DNA reads TGTGCCAGCAGCTTAAGGCAGGGGCGGGGTTACACAGATACGCAGTATTTT. The encoded protein is CASSLRQGRGYTDTQYF.

This chain joins TRBV6-5 and TRBJ1-5; no clear D. The CDR3 is 12 amino acids. Looked up from germline, CDR1 is MNHEY and CDR2 is SVGAGI. Trimming removed 2 bases at V and 5 bases at J, with 4 bases between. This chain's CDR3 is CASSYRDQPQHF. The CDR3 bases are TGTGCCAGCAGTTACAGGGATCAGCCCCAGCATTTT.

This chain joins TRBV11-3 and TRBJ2-7; TRBD2 aligns across 9 bases. This CDR3 is built from 16 residues. Trimming took 0 bases from V and 2 from J; bases not matched to a gene: 5. Per germline, CDR1 SGHNT and CDR2 YENEEA. CDR3 residues: CASSLERGGGTYEQYF. CDR3 nucleotide sequence: TGTGCCAGCAGCTTAGAGCGGGGGGGAGGAACCTACGAGCAGTACTTC.

This clone was observed a handful of times. V is TRBV14 and J is TRBJ1-2; D not resolved. Looked up from germline, CDR1 is SGHDN and CDR2 is FVKESK. Trimming stripped 2 bases from V and 7 bases from J, with 11 bases between. The CDR3 is 13 amino acids. The chain's CDR3 is CASSQLQWSGYTF. In DNA, the CDR3 is TGTGCCAGCAGCCAACTGCAATGGAGTGGCTACACCTTC.

The V and J genes are TRBV15 and TRBJ1-1, with D tentatively TRBD1 (5 bases). The CDR3 is 18 amino acids. Germline V gives CDR1 LNHNV, CDR2 YYDKDF (reference sequence). V was cut by 0 bases and J by 1 base, with 18 bases left in between. CDR3 nucleotide sequence: TGTGCCACCAGCAGAGATTGGGGACTATACTTCTCGAACACTGAAGCTTTCTTT. It codes for CATSRDWGLYFSNTEAFF.

V gene TRBV4-1 combines with J gene TRBJ1-2; 8 nucleotides match TRBD1. Germline loops: CDR1 MGHRA, CDR2 YSYEKL. The CDR3 spans 14 residues. V lost 1 base and J lost 4; bases outside the gene matches: 2. The CDR3 reads CASSQGQGSYGYTF. The CDR3, as DNA: TGCGCCAGCAGCCAAGGACAGGGGAGCTATGGCTACACCTTC.

DNA of the CDR3: TGCGCCAGCAGCCCGGCTCAACCCGACCAGTACTTC. Its protein is CASSPAQPDQYF. The chain uses TRBV5-1 and TRBJ2-5, with unresolved D. Deletions cut 4 bases from V and 10 bases from J, with 14 bases between. This CDR3 region has 12 residues. CDR1 SGHRS and CDR2 YFSETQ come from the germline V gene.

The chain links TRBV4-2 to TRBJ2-4; a weak D match, TRBD2 (5 bases). The ends were cut back, 3 bases at V and 0 bases at J, with 9 bases in the middle. Germline lookup yields CDR1 LGHNA and CDR2 YNFKEQ. This CDR3 comprises 15 residues. CDR3 coding DNA: TGTGCCAGCAGCCACCCGGGGTCAGCCAAAAACATTCAGTACTTC. It translates to CASSHPGSAKNIQYF.

This clone has a handful of counts. CDR3 sequence (DNA): TGTGCCAGTAGTATGACCACTCCTGCCTACGAGCAGTACTTC. Protein: CASSMTTPAYEQYF. The genes are TRBV19 and TRBJ2-7; D uncertain. CDR1 and CDR2 (germline): LNHDA, SQIVND (reference sequence). The CDR3 covers 14 residues. Trimming pared 3 bases from V and 2 bases from J, leaving 11 bases between.

The V gene is TRBV6-1, the J gene TRBJ2-5, with 9 positions matching TRBD2. The germline gives CDR1 MNHNS, CDR2 SASEGT. The CDR3 sequence is 15 residues long. J lost 5 bases, V lost 6 bases, and 10 bases had no gene match. The CDR3 loop is CASRGGLAGRETQYF. As DNA, the CDR3 is TGTGCCAGCAGGGGGGGTCTAGCGGGAAGGGAGACCCAGTACTTC.